The T cell receptor (beta chain) described here comes from a study of T cell responses to AZD1222 COVID-19 vaccine. Looking at the study overall: Pooled in the analysis were second doses at about 4 or about 12 weeks.

Study results and limitations: The breadth and depth of Spike-specific TCRs increased once two AZD1222 doses had been given. Mapped onto spike, vaccine-associated CD4 TCRs spanned it and were dominant at 160-218 and 743-854.

In germline, CDR1 is SGDLS, CDR2 YYNGEE. The CDR3 is 14 residues long. V gave up 0 bases and J gave up 1 base, with 7 bases separating them. The repertoire was sequenced with immunoSEQ multiplex PCR; TCRdb's copy has only in-frame clones and lacks some. The sample consists of approximately 64,000 clones, roughly 84% of them appearing once. This clone was counted once. Its matching antigen is unknown. This chain uses TRBV9 with TRBJ1-1, with D unclear. The TCR was taken from an adult in good health. The sequences come from peripheral blood, collected on day 0 of AZD1222 vaccination. CDR3 in DNA: TGTGCCAGCAGCGTAGGGATAGAGAACACTGAAGCTTTCTTT. Protein product: CASSVGIENTEAFF.